This TCR beta chain derives from a study of blood T cell repertoires in COVID-19. The V gene lost 1 base and the J gene lost 0 bases, with 4 bases spanning the gap. The germline V gene encodes CDR1 SGHTA and CDR2 FQGNSA. The CDR3 extends over 14 amino acids. Original processing notes: Quantification of nucleated cells was approximated via reference gene primer amplification. Profiling relied on immunoSEQ multiplex PCR, and the TCRdb table lists in-frame clones only, not all of them. D and trimming were read from the DNA, whereas the V and J calls and clone size are those reported in that table. The repertoire consists of about 50,000 clones, with roughly nine tenths occurring once and the leading ten covering roughly 20%.

Sequencing was performed on peripheral blood. The sequence came from a human donor in a cohort sampled during active COVID-19. The rearrangement uses TRBV7-2 and TRBJ2-4; D ambiguous. The CDR3 DNA is TGTGCCAGCAGCTTAGTCAGAGCCAAAAACATTCAGTACTTC. This encodes CASSLVRAKNIQYF.